These 8 T cell receptor beta chains came from one sample sequenced in a study of T cell repertoires in cytomegalovirus infection. Their specific antigens are unknown. TCRdb reanalysed the reads using MiXCR and keeps one entry per CDR3 protein. This sample has about 480,000 distinct CDR3 sequences; 30% to 40% occur once, and the top ten carry roughly 15%. The starting material was cultured PBMCs, obtained from culture after CMV antigen stimulation. The receptors stem from a human donor in good health (CMV status not recorded). Some clones in this sample may be carry-over from other donors' samples.

The rearrangement joins TRBV29-1 to TRBJ1-3; D not certain. This CDR3 has 16 amino acids. The V end was cut by 4 bases, the J end by 0 bases, with 16 bases between. The germline V gene has CDR1 SQVTM and CDR2 ANQGSEA. The CDR3 spells CSVALWQASSGNTIYF. CDR3 nucleotides: TGCAGCGTTGCCCTCTGGCAGGCGAGCTCTGGAAACACCATATATTTT.

V gene TRBV5-4 combines with J gene TRBJ2-5, with a possible D match to TRBD1 (5 bases). The CDR3 totals 15 residues. V was shortened by 3 bases and J by 2 bases, with 14 bases between the two germline ends. Germline values: CDR1 SGHNT, CDR2 YYREEE (reference sequence). The CDR3: CASSSKQGEQETQYF. CDR3 DNA: TGTGCCAGCAGCTCCAAGCAGGGCGAACAAGAGACCCAGTACTTC. The full variable domain, with the rest looked up from reference TRBV5-4 and TRBJ2-5, is ETGVTQSPTHLIKTRGQQVTLRCSSQSGHNTVSWYQQALGQGPQFIFQYYREEENGRGNFPPRFSGLQFPNYSSELNVNALELDDSALYLCASSSKQGEQETQYFGPGTRLLVL.

This chain links TRBV7-9 with TRBJ2-1; the match to TRBD1 covers 10 bases. The V and J ends lost 5 bases and 8 bases, in that order; junction bases with no gene match: 12. The CDR3 sequence is 16 residues long. The germline CDR1 and CDR2 sequences are SEHNR and FQNEAQ (reference sequence). The CDR3 loop reads CASSNPDRGRSDEQFF. The CDR3 region has the DNA TGTGCCAGCAGCAACCCAGACAGGGGGCGTAGCGATGAGCAGTTCTTC.

This clonotype showed up many times. This rearrangement joins TRBV7-2 to TRBJ2-7; 8 positions match TRBD2. With 3 bases clipped from V and 6 bases from J, the junction kept 10 bases outside the gene matches. Germline assignment: CDR1 SGHTA and CDR2 FQGNSA. The CDR3 totals 15 residues. CDR3 sequence reads: CASSFGAGAAREQYF. CDR3 bases: TGTGCCAGCAGCTTTGGAGCGGGAGCCGCCCGCGAGCAGTACTTC. The complete variable domain, with remaining parts taken from reference TRBV7-2 and TRBJ2-7, reads GAGVSQSPSNKVTEKGKDVELRCDPISGHTALYWYRQSLGQGLEFLIYFQGNSAPDKSGLPSDRFSAERTGGSVSTLTIQRTQQEDSAVYLCASSFGAGAAREQYFGPGTRLTVT.

Only a few counts were recorded for this clonotype. The chain combines TRBV29-1 with TRBJ2-1; 12 bases are shared with TRBD2. Germline V gene lookup returns CDR1 SQVTM and CDR2 ANQGSEA. Trimming took 6 bases from V and 6 from J; bases not matched to a gene: 6. The CDR3 totals 14 residues. CDR3 sequence (DNA): TGCAGCGTGCGACTAGCGGGAGCGATCAATGAGCAGTTCTTC. As protein: CSVRLAGAINEQFF.

V gene TRBV13 combines with J gene TRBJ1-2; D might be TRBD1 (6 bases). This CDR3 contains 17 residues. The germline V gene encodes CDR1 PRHDT and CDR2 FYEKMQ (reference sequence). V lost 6 bases and J 2 bases, leaving 22 bases between the germline ends. The CDR3 nucleotides are TGTGCCAGCAGTACCTCCAGAGGGGGGACGCGAAACTATGGCTACACCTTC. Translating it yields CASSTSRGGTRNYGYTF. Using reference TRBV13 and TRBJ1-2 for the parts outside the CDR3, the full variable domain is AAGVIQSPRHLIKEKRETATLKCYPIPRHDTVYWYQQGPGQDPQFLISFYEKMQSDKGSIPDRFSAQQFSDYHSELNMSSLELGDSALYFCASSTSRGGTRNYGYTFGSGTRLTVV.

The rearrangement links TRBV2 to TRBJ1-1, with 7 bases identical to TRBD1. From germline, CDR1 is SNHLY and CDR2 FYNNEI. The trim removed 2 bases at V and 8 bases at J, leaving 5 bases unmatched. The CDR3 is 13 residues long. As DNA, the CDR3 is TGTGCCAGCAGTGAACCTGACAGGGAAGAAGCTTTCTTT. Protein sequence: CASSEPDREEAFF.

Comments on this clonotype: A junction end diverges from the germline sequence, so it may reflect a read error. The chain employs TRBV7-8 and TRBJ2-7, with 9 bases aligning to TRBD2. The CDR3 is 16 residues long. Germline-derived CDR1 and CDR2 are SGHVS and FQNEAQ. CDR3 loop: CASGLAPAGGEYEQYF. The CDR3 DNA is TGTGCCAGCGGCTTAGCGCCGGCGGGAGGGGAATACGAGCAGTACTTC.